The present T cell receptor beta chain was sequenced within a study of blood T cell repertoires in COVID-19. Per the study methods: For nucleated cells, counts were estimated from reference gene primer amplification. This table comes from immunoSEQ multiplex PCR, and its TCRdb copy is limited to in-frame clones, with some not included. V and J calls and clone size are given by that table; D and trimming were obtained from the DNA. The sample holds about 55,000 clones; around 90% are singletons and the top ten take around an eighth. This CDR3 is 14 amino acids long. Germline V gives CDR1 MDHEN, CDR2 SYDVKM. The ends lost 5 bases at V and 8 bases at J; junction bases unmatched: 9.

The chain joins TRBV28 to TRBJ2-7, with 10 bases fitting TRBD1. The sequence was collected from a human donor with active COVID-19. The donor label of this sample is uncertain. Sequencing input: peripheral blood. CDR3 amino acids: CASSTPGQGNQQYF. The CDR3 nucleotides are TGTGCCAGCAGTACGCCGGGACAGGGGAACCAGCAGTACTTC.